Each of the 30 T cell receptor beta chains below was sequenced from the same sample in a study of low-dose radiotherapy and immunotherapy resistance in tumors (dated by TCRdb to 2021 to 2024). Sequencing was performed on an Illumina HiSeq 2500. Superscript III and a set of TRAV- and TRBV-specific primers were used to synthesize first-strand cDNA, so that both TCRalpha and TCRbeta chains were covered. TCRs were amplified with Phusion for approximately 20 PCR cycles using a constant-region primer together with the adapter attached to the V primers. In-frame beta chains were kept once TCRdb had trimmed the public reads at Q25 with fastp and called clones with MiXCR. One record per CDR3 amino acid sequence lists the most common genes and DNA. The sample table contains about 100,000 distinct CDR3 sequences; only one count was recorded for less than 25% of them. The top ten clonotypes cover about 4% of the sample.

This sample's time point label indicates: after trial treatment. Interpreted using the paper, the treatment or condition label stands for: LDRT plus nivolumab, ipilimumab, low-dose cyclophosphamide and aspirin (RACIN trial). Sequencing used PBMCs, obtained after low-dose radiotherapy plus immunotherapy. These receptor sequences come from a male donor with prostate cancer.

At least ten counts were recorded for this clonotype. The genes are TRBV20-1 and TRBJ2-2, with 8 bases that match TRBD2. This CDR3 is built from 15 residues. V shed 0 bases, J shed 0 bases, and the junction held 0 bases outside the gene matches. Germline values: CDR1 DFQATT, CDR2 SNEGSKA (reference sequence). CDR3 nucleotides: TGCAGTGCTAGAGAAGCGGGGGCGAACACCGGGGAGCTGTTTTTT. Translating it yields CSAREAGANTGELFF.

This clonotype occurred many times. The rearrangement uses TRBV5-5 and TRBJ2-3; D could derive from TRBD1 or TRBD2 (6 bases each). The CDR3 runs 17 residues. Germline assignment: CDR1 SGHKS and CDR2 YYEKEE (reference sequence). Trimming took off 5 bases at V and 2 bases at J, with 21 bases between the two ends. Here the CDR3 reads CASSPTWGAATTDTQYF. In nucleotides, the CDR3 is TGTGCCAGCAGTCCCACCTGGGGGGCAGCCACCACAGATACGCAGTATTTT.

This clonotype was found many times. V usage is TRBV29-1 and J usage is TRBJ1-3; maybe TRBD1 (5 bases). CDR3 length: 14 residues. Germline lookup yields CDR1 SQVTM and CDR2 ANQGSEA. Trimming removed 7 bases from V and 4 bases from J, with 17 bases in between. As DNA, the CDR3 is TGCAGCGGCCGGGACGGATTAAAGGGAAACACCATATATTTT. The encoded protein is CSGRDGLKGNTIYF.

This clonotype was counted ten times or more. The V gene is TRBV11-2, the J gene TRBJ2-1, with 7 bases lining up with TRBD1. Germline-derived CDR1 and CDR2 are SGHAT and FQNNGV. CDR3 length: 14 residues. V shed 8 bases and J 7 bases; nucleotides not matched to a gene: 11. CDR3 nucleotides: TGTGCCAGCGGCTCCAGGGGGACAGCTAATGAGCAGTTCTTC. This codes for CASGSRGTANEQFF.

This clonotype was detected ten times or more. The rearrangement links TRBV6-5 to TRBJ2-3, with 8 bases that match TRBD2. The CDR3 runs 14 residues. CDR1 is MNHEY, CDR2 SVGAGI, per germline. The J segment lost 5 bases and the V segment lost 8 bases, leaving 9 bases of the junction unmatched. The CDR3 loop reads CASFPRGVGDTQYF. CDR3 nucleotides: TGTGCCAGCTTCCCGCGGGGGGTTGGAGATACGCAGTATTTT.

This clonotype appeared many times. The chain employs TRBV7-9 and TRBJ2-3; D not resolved. The CDR3 loop spans 12 amino acids. V was clipped by 2 bases and J by 10 bases, with 10 bases between them. CDR1 and CDR2 (germline): SEHNR, FQNEAQ (reference sequence). Here the CDR3 DNA reads TGTGCCAGCAGCTTACCCCCAAGGTCGCAGTATTTT. It yields the protein CASSLPPRSQYF.

This clonotype was seen more than once but under ten times. The chain recombines TRBV6-2 or TRBV6-3 with TRBJ2-7; D is perhaps TRBD1 (6 bases). The CDR3 has 16 residues. The V end lost 2 bases, the J end lost 2 bases, and 16 bases lay between the germline ends. The germline CDR1 and CDR2 sequences are MNHEY and SVGEGT. The CDR3 region is CASSYPRTANTYEQYF. The CDR3 DNA sequence: TGTGCCAGCAGTTACCCAAGGACAGCGAACACCTACGAGCAGTACTTC.

This clonotype turned up a few times. This chain links TRBV2 with TRBJ2-2; possibly TRBD2 for D (5 bases). The CDR3 consists of 14 residues. The V and J ends lost 5 bases and 5 bases respectively, with 12 bases between them. Germline values: CDR1 SNHLY, CDR2 FYNNEI. The CDR3 sequence: CASSPPTGTGELFF. The CDR3 bases are TGTGCCAGCAGTCCTCCCACGGGGACCGGGGAGCTGTTTTTT.

The rearrangement links TRBV27 to TRBJ2-7; possible D gene TRBD2, 6 bases. Trimming left V 4 bases short and J 4 bases short, with 17 bases between. Germline loops: CDR1 MNHEY, CDR2 SMNVEV (reference sequence). The CDR3 length is 15 residues. The CDR3 sequence is CASSSGGTSSYEQYF. CDR3 DNA sequence: TGTGCCAGCAGTTCCGGAGGGACCTCTTCTTACGAGCAGTACTTC.

This clonotype appeared a few times. V and J are TRBV11-2 and TRBJ2-5; TRBD2 aligns across 7 bases. The V and J ends lost 10 bases and 5 bases, in that order; junction bases with no gene match: 16. Looked up from germline, CDR1 is SGHAT and CDR2 is FQNNGV. The length of the CDR3 is 15 residues. Written as DNA, the CDR3 is TGTGCCACCTCACGGACTAGATCTGGGGGGGAGACCCAGTACTTC. It is translated as CATSRTRSGGETQYF.

The table lists this clonotype with many counts. This chain links TRBV5-4 with TRBJ1-6; 10 bases fit TRBD1. J gave up 6 bases and V 5 bases, and 5 bases lay outside the gene matches. This CDR3 is built from 15 residues. The germline V gene encodes CDR1 SGHNT and CDR2 YYREEE (reference sequence). CDR3 DNA sequence: TGTGCCAGCAGGACCGGGACAGGGGTTAATTCACCCCTCCACTTT. Encoded protein: CASRTGTGVNSPLHF.

The chain carries TRBV12-3 or TRBV12-4 and TRBJ2-5; TRBD2 agrees at 12 bases. The CDR3 runs 19 residues. Trimming cost V 4 bases and J 0 bases; bases outside gene matches: 12. The CDR3 coding sequence is TGTGCCAGCAGTTCTTGGACTAGCGGGGTCGGGGCTTACCAAGAGACCCAGTACTTC. Its translation is CASSSWTSGVGAYQETQYF.

This clonotype was seen repeatedly, ten times or more. The chain is built from TRBV6-2 or TRBV6-3 and TRBJ1-2; a weak D match, TRBD1 (5 bases). The germline V and J ends were trimmed by 1 base and 10 bases, with 16 bases remaining between them. This CDR3 has 14 amino acids. CDR1 and CDR2 (germline): MNHEY, SVGEGT. The CDR3: CASSYFRAFSPYTF. As DNA, the CDR3 is TGTGCCAGCAGTTACTTCAGGGCCTTTTCTCCCTACACCTTC.

This clonotype has at least ten counts. This chain's CDR3 is CASSLRGGAANTEAFF. The CDR3 region has the DNA TGTGCCAGCAGCCTACGCGGGGGGGCCGCGAACACTGAAGCTTTCTTT. The chain employs TRBV7-6 and TRBJ1-1; TRBD1 might be the D (6 bases). V lost 5 bases, J lost 1 base, and 17 bases lay in between. CDR1 and CDR2 (germline): SGHVS, FNYEAQ. CDR3 length: 16 amino acids.

In its sample, this clonotype was seen many times. The rearrangement uses TRBV6-6 and TRBJ2-7, with TRBD1 as a possible D gene (7 bases). Germline V gene data show CDR1 as MNHNY and CDR2 as SVGAGI (reference sequence). The CDR3 runs 14 residues. Deletions cut 7 bases from V and 7 bases from J, with 20 bases between. The CDR3 sequence: CASTNAGGQDEQYF. CDR3 nucleotide sequence: TGTGCCAGCACCAACGCAGGGGGGCAAGATGAGCAGTACTTC.

This clonotype was counted at least ten times. The rearrangement uses TRBV20-1 and TRBJ1-3; perhaps TRBD1 as D (6 bases). The length of the CDR3 is 16 residues. Germline V gene lookup returns CDR1 DFQATT and CDR2 SNEGSKA (reference sequence). With 4 bases removed from V and 2 bases from J, the gap between germline ends came to 18 bases. DNA of the CDR3: TGCAGTGCTAAAGGGGGGGGCCAGGGGCCTGGAAACACCATATATTTT. Its protein product is CSAKGGGQGPGNTIYF.

The sample holds many counts of this clonotype. This chain joins TRBV28 and TRBJ2-5; D might be TRBD1 or TRBD2, each matching 5 bases. Trimming cost V 9 bases and J 1 base, with 9 bases left between them. CDR3 length equals 12 residues. Germline V gives CDR1 MDHEN, CDR2 SYDVKM. The CDR3, as DNA: TGTGCCAGTCGGGGCCCCCAAGAGACCCAGTACTTC. Amino acid sequence: CASRGPQETQYF.

This clonotype occurred a few times. The J gene is TRBJ2-2, the V gene TRBV24-1, with D tentatively TRBD1 (6 bases). The germline V and J ends were trimmed by 3 bases and 7 bases, with 26 bases remaining between them. The CDR3 is made up of 19 amino acids. Germline V gene data show CDR1 as KGHDR and CDR2 as SFDVKD. The DNA of the CDR3 is TGTGCCACCAGTGATCAGGACAGCCTCCAGGCCTCTGGCGGCGGGGAGCTGTTTTTT. Its translation: CATSDQDSLQASGGGELFF.

V gene TRBV13 combines with J gene TRBJ2-7; TRBD2 might be the D (5 bases). This CDR3 is 12 amino acids long. Trimming shortened V by 6 bases and J by 2 bases, and 8 bases separated the two germline ends. Germline values: CDR1 PRHDT, CDR2 FYEKMQ (reference sequence). For the CDR3, the DNA is TGTGCCAGCAGTGGGAGTACCTACGAGCAGTACTTC. This gives the protein CASSGSTYEQYF.

The sample holds many counts of this clonotype. The chain links TRBV30 to TRBJ1-1; D unresolved. This CDR3 region has 13 residues. CDR1 and CDR2 from the germline V gene are GTSNPN and SVGIG (reference sequence). Between the trimmed V and J ends, which lost 4 bases and 3 bases, there was a span of 12 bases. DNA for the CDR3: TGTGCCTGGACCAGGCGAGCTGACACTGAAGCTTTCTTT. As protein: CAWTRRADTEAFF. Together with reference TRBV30 and TRBJ1-1, the CDR3 gives the full variable domain: SQTIHQWPATLVQPVGSPLSLECTVEGTSNPNLYWYRQAAGRGLQLLFYSVGIGQISSEVPQNLSASRPQDRQFILSSKKLLLSDSGFYLCAWTRRADTEAFFGQGTRLTVV.

The J gene is TRBJ1-5, the V gene TRBV12-3 or TRBV12-4; D is ambiguous. Trimming removed 6 bases at V and 7 bases at J, with 19 bases between. CDR3 size: 15 residues. CDR3 region: CASSLGRLREQPQHF. CDR3 in DNA: TGTGCCAGCAGCCTCGGGCGGCTGCGGGAACAGCCCCAGCATTTT.

This clonotype appeared many times. The V gene is TRBV9, the J gene TRBJ2-1, with TRBD2 matching over 7 bases. From germline, CDR1 is SGDLS and CDR2 YYNGEE. This CDR3 spans 16 amino acids. The V gene end was trimmed by 3 bases and the J gene end by 4 bases; junction bases not matched to a gene: 10. The CDR3 nucleotides are TGTGCCAGCAGCGCCCGGGGCGGGGGACCTTACAATGAGCAGTTCTTC. This encodes CASSARGGGPYNEQFF.

This clonotype was counted ten times or more. The rearrangement links TRBV3-1 to TRBJ2-3, with unresolved D. This CDR3 has 17 residues. V was trimmed by 2 bases and J by 0 bases, leaving 15 bases between them. Per the germline V gene, CDR1 is LGHDT and CDR2 is YNNKEL (reference sequence). The CDR3 DNA follows: TGTGCCAGCAGCCAACCCCTCGATACCATGAGCACAGATACGCAGTATTTT. Translated: CASSQPLDTMSTDTQYF.

This clonotype was observed at least ten times. The V and J genes are TRBV18 and TRBJ2-1; 9 bases fit TRBD1. This CDR3 is built from 15 residues. The J segment lost 8 bases and the V segment lost 5 bases, leaving 10 bases of the junction unmatched. Germline values: CDR1 KGHSH, CDR2 LQKENI. As DNA, the CDR3 is TGTGCCAGCTCAGGAGGACAGGGGTGGAAGGATGAGCAGTTCTTC. Amino acids: CASSGGQGWKDEQFF.

This clonotype occurred many times. This rearrangement joins TRBV4-1 to TRBJ1-5; D is ambiguous. Germline V CDR1 and CDR2: MGHRA, YSYEKL. Trimming stripped 1 base from V and 4 bases from J, with 11 bases between. The CDR3 extends over 15 amino acids. The CDR3 region is CASSQADGENQPQHF. For the CDR3, the DNA is TGCGCCAGCAGCCAAGCGGACGGAGAGAATCAGCCCCAGCATTTT.

This clonotype was seen repeatedly, ten times or more. The chain links TRBV11-1 to TRBJ2-2; 12 bases agree with TRBD2. From germline, CDR1 is SGHAT and CDR2 FQDESV (reference sequence). Germline trimming cut 5 bases from V and 8 bases from J; bases unmatched to any gene: 6. The CDR3 runs to 15 residues. For the CDR3, the DNA is TGTGCCAGCAGCCCTGGACTAGCGGGGACTGGGGAGCTGTTTTTT. This encodes CASSPGLAGTGELFF. The complete variable domain, with remaining parts taken from reference TRBV11-1 and TRBJ2-2, reads EAEVAQSPRYKITEKSQAVAFWCDPISGHATLYWYRQILGQGPELLVQFQDESVVDDSQLPKDRFSAERLKGVDSTLKIQPAELGDSAMYLCASSPGLAGTGELFFGEGSRLTVL.

This clonotype was seen at least ten times. The chain couples TRBV5-4 to TRBJ2-7; no reliable D call. Germline V gene sequence: CDR1 SGHNT, CDR2 YYREEE (reference sequence). The CDR3 length is 13 residues. V lost 3 bases and J lost 2, with 9 bases in between. This CDR3 is CASSSHKTYEQYF. The DNA for the CDR3 is TGTGCCAGCAGCTCACATAAAACCTACGAGCAGTACTTC.

This clonotype came up many times. This CDR3 is CASSFAPLGSEQYF. CDR3 nucleotide sequence: TGTGCCAGCAGTTTCGCCCCTTTGGGGAGCGAGCAGTACTTC. The gene calls are TRBV27 and TRBJ2-7; perhaps TRBD2 as D (5 bases). Germline V gene data show CDR1 as MNHEY and CDR2 as SMNVEV (reference sequence). Trimming took off 3 bases at V and 6 bases at J, with 15 bases between the two ends. The CDR3 totals 14 residues.

Ten or more counts support this clonotype. This sequence joins TRBV2 and TRBJ2-3; D not resolved. V dropped 0 bases and J dropped 0 bases, with 13 bases sitting between them. The length of the CDR3 is 17 residues. The germline V gene encodes CDR1 SNHLY and CDR2 FYNNEI. CDR3 amino acids: CASSEARRLASTDTQYF. The CDR3 DNA sequence: TGTGCCAGCAGTGAAGCGAGAAGGCTTGCTAGCACAGATACGCAGTATTTT.

J is TRBJ2-7 and V is TRBV6-6; possibly TRBD1 for D (6 bases). The V gene's germline CDR1 is MNHNY and CDR2 SVGAGI (reference sequence). This CDR3 has 14 residues. V was cut by 6 bases and J by 6 bases, with 18 bases left in between. CDR3 amino acids: CASRLQGLLGEQYF. Here the CDR3 DNA reads TGTGCCAGCAGACTACAGGGTTTGCTTGGCGAGCAGTACTTC.